This is a list of T cell receptor beta chains from one sample in a study of T cells in localized non-small cell lung cancer. The method was immunoSEQ multiplex PCR; TCRdb's version includes in-frame clones alone and lacks a portion of them. The table shows around 21,000 clones, with roughly 91% occurring only once. The specimen comprised peripheral blood, sampled before any cancer treatment. All receptors come from an older male donor with stage I lung adenocarcinoma. The CDR3 runs from the conserved cysteine through the conserved F or W. The D gene is left open where the match is weak. Size values are once, few and many counts, or a class for expanded clones, and some rows have none.

.	TRBJ2-1	.	TRBV6-1	TGTGCCAGCAGTGTCGGACTGTCCTACAATGAGCAGTTCTTC	CASSVGLSYNEQFF
TRBD1	TRBJ1-2	.	TRBV19	TGTGCCAGTAGTTCCCGGGACAGGGACAGCTACACCTTC	CASSSRDRDSYTF
.	TRBJ2-7	.	TRBV11-2	TGTGCCAGCAGCTTAGGGACAGTCTCCTACGAGCAGTACTTC	CASSLGTVSYEQYF
.	TRBJ2-5	once	TRBV10-3	TGTGCCATCAGTGAGTCAGAGACCCAGTACTTC	CAISESETQYF
.	TRBJ1-5	.	TRBV7-8	TGTGCCAGCAGCCAGAACGGTGATGATCAGCCCCAGCATTTT	CASSQNGDDQPQHF
TRBD1	TRBJ1-2	few	TRBV6-4	TGTGCCATCAGTGACCCCGACAGGGGGTCGTATGGCTACACCTTC	CAISDPDRGSYGYTF
TRBD1	TRBJ2-7	.	TRBV11-2	TGTGCCAGCAGCTCCTGGGACAGGGCCTCCTACGAGCAGTACTTC	CASSSWDRASYEQYF
.	TRBJ2-7	.	TRBV5-4	TGTGCCAGCAGCTCCAGGGGACCCGCCTACGAGCAGTACTTC	CASSSRGPAYEQYF
.	TRBJ2-2	.	TRBV5-1	TGCGCCAGCAGCTTACAGGGCCCCGGAACCGGGGAGCTGTTTTTT	CASSLQGPGTGELFF
.	TRBJ2-5	once	TRBV11-2	TGTGCCAGCAGCTTAGATAAGGGTTCAGGGGTCCGTAAGACCCAGTACTTC	CASSLDKGSGVRKTQYF
.	TRBJ1-1	.	TRBV11-1	TGTGCCAGCAGCTTACGTGTGGACACTGAAGCTTTCTTT	CASSLRVDTEAFF
.	TRBJ2-1	.	TRBV11-2	TGTGCCAGCAGCTTAGTTCTGGGAACTTCGTCCTACAATGAGCAGTTCTTC	CASSLVLGTSSYNEQFF
.	TRBJ2-5	.	TRBV5-4	TGTGCCAGCAGGGCTAGGGACCAAGAGACCCAGTACTTC	CASRARDQETQYF
.	TRBJ1-3	.	TRBV4-1	TGCGCCAGCAGCCTAAGATTTATCGGACCTGATACTGGAAACACCATATATTTT	CASSLRFIGPDTGNTIYF
TRBD1	TRBJ2-2	.	TRBV19	TGTGCCAGTAGTAAGGGGACAGGCACCGGGGAGCTGTTTTTT	CASSKGTGTGELFF
.	TRBJ2-2	.	TRBV4-3	TGCGCCAGCAGCCAAACGTCACAGCACACCGGGGAGCTGTTTTTT	CASSQTSQHTGELFF
.	TRBJ2-1	.	TRBV6-4	TGTGCCAGCAGTGCCACCCGGGTGCCTAAGGATGAGCAGTTCTTC	CASSATRVPKDEQFF
.	TRBJ1-2	.	TRBV28	TGTGCCAGCAGACACGACAGAAACCGTGGCTACACCTTC	CASRHDRNRGYTF
TRBD2	TRBJ2-7	.	TRBV10-2	TGCGCCAGCACGGACGGGGGGTCCTACGAGCAGTACTTC	CASTDGGSYEQYF
.	TRBJ2-1	.	TRBV7-9	TGTGCCAGCAGCTCAGGAGGCCCTACAGTCAATGAGCAGTTCTTC	CASSSGGPTVNEQFF
.	TRBJ1-2	.	TRBV2	TGTGCCAGCCCTTCTGGGGGGACTACTGGCTACACCTTC	CASPSGGTTGYTF
.	TRBJ1-2	.	TRBV27	TGTGCCAGCAGACCCTCGGGTCAAAGGGGTGGCTACACCTTC	CASRPSGQRGGYTF